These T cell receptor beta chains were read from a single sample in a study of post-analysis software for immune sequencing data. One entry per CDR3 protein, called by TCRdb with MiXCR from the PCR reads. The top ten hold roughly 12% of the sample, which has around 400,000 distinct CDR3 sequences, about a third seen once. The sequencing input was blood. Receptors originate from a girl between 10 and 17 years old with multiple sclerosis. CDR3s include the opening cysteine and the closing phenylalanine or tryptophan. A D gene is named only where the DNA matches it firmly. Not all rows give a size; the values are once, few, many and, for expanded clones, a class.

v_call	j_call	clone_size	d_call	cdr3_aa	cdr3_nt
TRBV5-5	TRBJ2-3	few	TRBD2	CASTPSTSEGDTQYF	TGTGCCAGCACCCCCTCGACTAGCGAGGGAGATACGCAGTATTTT
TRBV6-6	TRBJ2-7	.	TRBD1	CASSLIITGTGYEQYF	TGTGCCAGCAGCCTAATCATTACCGGGACAGGGTACGAGCAGTACTTC
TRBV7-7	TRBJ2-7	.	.	CASSLDIGTAYEQYF	TGTGCTAGCAGCTTAGATATAGGGACGGCCTACGAGCAGTACTTC
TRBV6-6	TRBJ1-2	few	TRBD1	CASSYSGQGNYGYTF	TGTGCCAGCAGTTACTCGGGACAGGGTAACTATGGCTACACCTTC
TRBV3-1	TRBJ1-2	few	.	CASSQGAGSYGYTF	TGTGCCAGCAGCCAAGGGGCAGGCTCCTATGGCTACACCTTC
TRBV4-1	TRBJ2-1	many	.	CASSRTGNEQFF	TGCGCCAGCAGCCGGACGGGCAATGAGCAGTTCTTC
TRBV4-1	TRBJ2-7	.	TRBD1	CASSQDMGQDSHEQYF	TGCGCCAGCAGCCAAGATATGGGACAGGACTCCCACGAGCAGTACTTC
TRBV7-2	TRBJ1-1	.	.	CAGSTYRETEAFF	TGTGCCGGCAGTACCTACAGGGAAACTGAAGCTTTCTTT
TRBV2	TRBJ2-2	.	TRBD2	CASSRRGLAGGNTGELFF	TGTGCCAGCAGCCGGAGGGGACTAGCGGGGGGGAACACCGGGGAGCTGTTTTTT
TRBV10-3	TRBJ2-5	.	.	CAVRGGPPDNEQYF	TGTGCCGTCAGAGGGGGGCCCCCAGACAATGAGCAGTACTTC
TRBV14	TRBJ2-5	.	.	CASSPSRGGETQYF	TGTGCCAGCAGCCCAAGCCGGGGAGGAGAGACCCAGTACTTC
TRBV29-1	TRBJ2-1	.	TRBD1	CSVEPRQGAYNEQFF	TGCAGCGTTGAACCCAGGCAGGGGGCCTACAATGAGCAGTTCTTC
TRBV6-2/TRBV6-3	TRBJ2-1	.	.	CASSYPGLINEQFF	TGTGCCAGCAGTTACCCAGGACTGATCAATGAGCAGTTCTTC
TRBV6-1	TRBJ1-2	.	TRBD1	CASSEGQTGYTF	TGTGCCAGCAGTGAGGGACAGACGGGCTACACCTTC
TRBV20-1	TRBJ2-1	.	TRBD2	CSATTSGSYNEQFF	TGCAGTGCTACGACTAGCGGATCCTACAATGAGCAGTTCTTC
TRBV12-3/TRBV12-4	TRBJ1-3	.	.	CASSPDSFSGNTIYF	TGTGCCAGCAGTCCTGACAGTTTCTCTGGAAACACCATATATTTT
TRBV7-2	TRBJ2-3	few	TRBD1	CASSLRGQAPDTQYF	TGTGCCAGCAGCCTTAGAGGACAGGCCCCAGATACGCAGTATTTT
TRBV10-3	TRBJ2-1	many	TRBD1	CAISPGQGDLWEQFF	TGTGCCATCAGCCCGGGACAGGGGGATTTGTGGGAGCAGTTCTTC
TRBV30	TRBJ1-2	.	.	CAWSRGASRGYTF	TGTGCCTGGAGTAGAGGAGCCAGTCGCGGCTACACCTTC
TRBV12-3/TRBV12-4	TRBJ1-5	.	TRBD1	CASRKGGLQPQHF	TGTGCCAGCAGGAAAGGGGGCCTTCAGCCCCAGCATTTT
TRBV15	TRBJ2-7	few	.	CATSWGGQDYEQYF	TGTGCCACCAGCTGGGGGGGGCAGGATTACGAGCAGTACTTC
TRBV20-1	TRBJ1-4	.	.	CSGLKGAGSTNEKLFF	TGCAGTGGCCTAAAGGGTGCCGGCTCAACTAATGAAAAACTGTTTTTT
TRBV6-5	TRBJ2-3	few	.	CANSYSTSGTDTQYF	TGTGCCAACAGTTACTCCACATCGGGAACAGATACGCAGTATTTT
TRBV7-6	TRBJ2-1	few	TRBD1	CASSLGRDRGFHEQFF	TGTGCCAGCAGCTTGGGCCGGGACAGGGGGTTCCATGAGCAGTTCTTC